This TCR beta chain was sequenced during a study of CD8 T cells in ankylosing spondylitis. This clonotype was counted only a few times. Its antigen is still unknown. The study, taken as a whole, reports: Disease-linked clones were reportedly significantly enriched in matched ankylosing spondylitis synovial fluid. Ankylosing spondylitis blood seemed to carry a telltale TCR beta motif made of under ten highly homologous variants. Several of the motif variants were reported before in synovial fluid and blood from reactive arthritis.

CDR1 and CDR2 (germline): SGHTA, FQGNSA. The CDR3 has 14 residues. The V end was cut by 5 bases, the J end by 1 base, with 12 bases between. 5'-RACE, quantitative and with molecular barcodes, yielded the TCR beta libraries. TCRdb itself ran the 5' RACE reads through MiXCR, one entry per CDR3 protein. This sample yields around 53,000 distinct CDR3 sequences, of which 6% to 7.5% are seen a single time; over 7% belongs to the top ten. The genes are TRBV7-2 and TRBJ2-7, with TRBD1 as a possible D gene (5 bases). Sequencing used blood, either unsorted or a sorted T cell fraction (not recorded which). This receptor was obtained from a female donor with ankylosing spondylitis or in good health (not recorded which). The CDR3 loop reads CASSLPTESYEQYF. CDR3 coding DNA: TGTGCCAGCAGCCTCCCGACAGAATCCTACGAGCAGTACTTC.